The rows below give T cell receptor beta chains drawn from one sample of a study of beta chain features in type 1 diabetes. Libraries were prepared by immunoSEQ multiplex PCR; TCRdb keeps only in-frame clonotypes and omits some of them. The sample contains 250,000 to 300,000 clones, roughly an eighth of which appear only once. The source material was naive CD4+ T cells from blood. The source is a man younger than 45 with type 1 diabetes. Both conserved end residues are part of each CDR3. The order of the fields is D gene, J gene, V gene, clone size, CDR3 DNA, CDR3 protein. D genes are given only for firm matches. Only some rows state a clone size, as once, few, many or a class for expanded clones.

TRBD1,TRBJ2-2,TRBV4-3,many,TGCGCCAGCAGCCAACTCCTAGACAGGGGAATCACCGGGGAGCTGTTTTTT,CASSQLLDRGITGELFF
TRBD1,TRBJ1-1,TRBV28,NA,TGTGCCAGCAGTAAAGGACAGGGTGATACTGAAGCTTTCTTT,CASSKGQGDTEAFF
TRBD2,TRBJ2-7,TRBV6-1,NA,TGTGCCAGCAGTGAAAGAGGCTGGCGGGAGGAGACGCAGTACTTC,CASSERGWREETQYF
NA,TRBJ1-5,TRBV11-2,few,TGTGCCAGCAGCTTAGATGGGGAGGTGGCCCTAAATCAGCCCCAGCATTTT,CASSLDGEVALNQPQHF
NA,TRBJ1-2,TRBV14,NA,TGTGCCAGCTCAACGGGGACTAACTATGGCTACACCTTC,CASSTGTNYGYTF
NA,TRBJ2-7,TRBV9,NA,TGTGCCAGCAGCGTAGACAATTACCACGAGCAGTACTTC,CASSVDNYHEQYF
NA,TRBJ2-5,TRBV15,few,TGTGCCACCAGCAGAGGGTCCCTAGGCCAAGAGACCCAGTACTTC,CATSRGSLGQETQYF
TRBD2,TRBJ2-2,TRBV9,NA,TGTGCCAGCAGCGAAAGTGGACTAGGATTCGGGGAGCTGTTTTTT,CASSESGLGFGELFF
TRBD1,TRBJ2-3,TRBV28,NA,TGTGCCAGCGCCCAAGGGGGCCCCCAAGATACGCAGTATTTT,CASAQGGPQDTQYF
NA,TRBJ1-1,TRBV9,few,TGTGCCAGCAGCGTAGCTGGGGGCGCCCAAGCTGAAGCTTTCTTT,CASSVAGGAQAEAFF
NA,TRBJ1-4,TRBV11-2,NA,TGTGCCAGCAGCCCCATTGGCGGGCGGAGCGAAAAACTGTTTTTT,CASSPIGGRSEKLFF
TRBD1,TRBJ1-1,TRBV19,NA,TGTGCCAGTAGTCAGCCAGGGGGCTACACTGAAGCTTTCTTT,CASSQPGGYTEAFF
TRBD1,TRBJ1-1,TRBV19,few,TGTGCCAGTAGTACAACAGGGGTCCGCACTGAAGCTTTCTTT,CASSTTGVRTEAFF
NA,TRBJ1-2,TRBV7-9,few,TGTGCCAGCAGCGCCCCCCAAGGGGACTCGGCTAACTATGGCTACACCTTC,CASSAPQGDSANYGYTF
TRBD2,TRBJ2-3,TRBV11-2,NA,TGTGCCAGCAGTCAACGTGGGACTAGCGGGAAAAGGGCAGATACGCAGTATTTT,CASSQRGTSGKRADTQYF
TRBD1,TRBJ2-3,TRBV7-3,few,TGTGCCAGCAGTGAGGACAGGGCTGCAGATACGCAGTATTTT,CASSEDRAADTQYF
TRBD1,TRBJ2-5,TRBV28,NA,TGTGCCAGCAGTACAGGGGGCGCACCTGGAGAGACCCAGTACTTC,CASSTGGAPGETQYF
TRBD2,TRBJ2-1,TRBV27,NA,TGTGCCAGCCGGTCGGGGAGGGTGGAGTTCTTC,CASRSGRVEFF
TRBD2,TRBJ2-1,TRBV27,few,TGTGCCAGCAGACCACTGGCGGGGGGTAGCTCCTACAATGAGCAGTTCTTC,CASRPLAGGSSYNEQFF
NA,TRBJ1-1,TRBV2,few,TGTGCCAGCATCGGGATAGGGAACACTGAAGCTTTCTTT,CASIGIGNTEAFF
TRBD1,TRBJ1-5,TRBV2,NA,TGTGCCAGCAGCTGGACAGGTAATCAGCCCCAGCATTTT,CASSWTGNQPQHF
TRBD1,TRBJ1-2,TRBV23-1,few,TGCGCCAGCAGAAACCAGGGGGAGACCTTCTATGGCTACACCTTC,CASRNQGETFYGYTF
NA,TRBJ1-2,TRBV5-1,few,TGCGCCAGCAGCCTGGGAGCGGACTATGGCTACACCTTC,CASSLGADYGYTF
NA,TRBJ2-5,TRBV30,few,TGTGCCTGGAGTGTGGTCCCGCAGGGGGAGACCCAGTACTTC,CAWSVVPQGETQYF
TRBD2,TRBJ2-1,TRBV2,NA,TGTGCCAGCAGTGATCGGACTAGCGGTTACAATGAGCAGTTCTTC,CASSDRTSGYNEQFF
TRBD1,TRBJ2-2,TRBV7-9,few,TGTGCCAGCAGCCGGGACAGGAACACCGGGGAGCTGTTTTTT,CASSRDRNTGELFF
TRBD1,TRBJ1-5,TRBV7-2,few,TGTGCCAGCAGCGTGTCCGCAGGGGGCGGACAGCCCCAGCATTTT,CASSVSAGGGQPQHF
TRBD2,TRBJ2-3,TRBV11-2,few,TGTGCCAGCAGCTTTACTAGCGGGATAGATACGCAGTATTTT,CASSFTSGIDTQYF
NA,TRBJ1-5,TRBV5-1,few,TGCGCCAGCAGCTTGGGGCAGGATCAGCCCCAGCATTTT,CASSLGQDQPQHF
TRBD2,TRBJ2-3,TRBV10-3,few,TGTGCCATCAGAGGACTAGCTCGGGATACGCAGTATTTT,CAIRGLARDTQYF
TRBD2,TRBJ2-5,TRBV5-1,NA,TGCGCCAGCAGCTTGGCCCCGGGACTAGCGGGAGGGCCGGAGCAAGAGACCCAGTACTTC,CASSLAPGLAGGPEQETQYF
TRBD1,TRBJ2-7,TRBV25-1,few,TGTGCCAGCAGTGATTCCCAGGGGGTTGGCTACGAGCAGTACTTC,CASSDSQGVGYEQYF
NA,TRBJ1-5,TRBV28,few,TGTGCCAGCAGTTCCAGGCAAACGAGTCAGCCCCAGCATTTT,CASSSRQTSQPQHF
NA,TRBJ2-5,TRBV28,few,TGTGCCAGCGGGGGGGCTTGGGAGACCCAGTACTTC,CASGGAWETQYF
TRBD1,TRBJ2-4,TRBV6-5,once,TGTGCCAGCAGTCGGACAGGGAATGGGGAAAACATTCAGTACTTC,CASSRTGNGENIQYF
TRBD1,TRBJ2-1,TRBV5-4,few,TGTGCCAGCAGCGTCCCGGGACAGGGATCCACCTACAATGAGCAGTTCTTC,CASSVPGQGSTYNEQFF
TRBD1,TRBJ2-2,TRBV5-1,few,TGCGCCAGCAGCACACCGGGACAGGGGTACACCGGGGAGCTGTTTTTT,CASSTPGQGYTGELFF
NA,TRBJ2-1,TRBV18,NA,TGTGCCAGCTCACCCCTGAGTAGCTACAATGAGCAGTTCTTC,CASSPLSSYNEQFF
TRBD2,TRBJ2-1,TRBV4-3,few,TGCGCCAGCAGCCAAGAATCAGGGACTAGCGGACACAATGAGCAGTTCTTC,CASSQESGTSGHNEQFF
TRBD2,TRBJ2-1,TRBV5-1,few,TGCGCCAGCCGACTGGGGGGGGGACCCTACAATGAGCAGTTCTTC,CASRLGGGPYNEQFF